This record concerns one T cell receptor beta chain sequence. TCRdb analysed the RT-PCR reads with MiXCR anew, one entry per CDR3 protein. The profile shows approximately 720,000 distinct CDR3 sequences, 13% to 15% of them singletons. From germline, CDR1 is SGHVS and CDR2 FNYEAQ. The CDR3 runs to 14 residues. V was clipped by 2 bases and J by 3 bases, with 10 bases between them. This chain connects TRBV7-6 to TRBJ1-1; weak D call: TRBD1 (6 bases). Sequenced material: memory CD4+ T cells from blood. The clonotype originates from a female donor in good health, serving as a healthy control. CDR3 bases: TGTGCCAGCAGCTTAAGGGCAGGGGACACTGAAGCTTTCTTT. It is translated as CASSLRAGDTEAFF. Drawing the rest from reference TRBV7-6 and TRBJ1-1, the complete variable domain is GAGVSQSPRYKVTKRGQDVALRCDPISGHVSLYWYRQALGQGPEFLTYFNYEAQQDKSGLPNDRFSAERPEGSISTLTIQRTEQRDSAMYRCASSLRAGDTEAFFGQGTRLTVV.